Below, 9 T cell receptor beta chains from the same sample are listed, as sequenced in a study of T cells in tuberculosis. Libraries were prepared by immunoSEQ multiplex PCR; TCRdb keeps only in-frame clonotypes and omits some of them. Here the sample spans 20,000 to 25,000 clones, around 89% being singletons. Sequenced: PBMCs. The receptors originated from a donor aged 10-30 years with latent tuberculosis or without tuberculosis infection.

This clone was observed a single time. The chain combines TRBV6-5 with TRBJ2-7, with D possibly matching TRBD2 (5 bases). Looked up from germline, CDR1 is MNHEY and CDR2 is SVGAGI. Trimming took 9 bases from V and 1 from J, leaving 7 bases between them. The CDR3 contains 11 residues. CDR3: CASGGSYEQYF. CDR3 nucleotide sequence: TGTGCCAGTGGAGGATCCTACGAGCAGTACTTC.

The chain is built from TRBV5-6 and TRBJ1-1; no clear D gene. V was trimmed by 2 bases and J by 4 bases, leaving 9 bases between them. Germline V gene lookup returns CDR1 SGHDT and CDR2 YYEEEE. The CDR3 is 13 residues long. The CDR3: CASSFGPSTEAFF. In nucleotides, the CDR3 is TGTGCCAGCAGCTTTGGGCCGTCCACTGAAGCTTTCTTT. Full variable domain (missing parts from reference TRBV5-6 and TRBJ1-1): DAGVTQSPTHLIKTRGQQVTLRCSPKSGHDTVSWYQQALGQGPQFIFQYYEEEERQRGNFPDRFSGHQFPNYSSELNVNALLLGDSALYLCASSFGPSTEAFFGQGTRLTVV.

The chain recombines TRBV9 with TRBJ1-2; a possible D gene is TRBD1 (5 bases). CDR3 length: 15 amino acids. The V and J ends lost 0 bases and 2 bases respectively, with 11 bases between them. Germline V gives CDR1 SGDLS, CDR2 YYNGEE. CDR3 DNA: TGTGCCAGCAGCGTAGGTCGGGGGGGGAACTATGGCTACACCTTC. This codes for CASSVGRGGNYGYTF. Full variable domain (rest looked up from reference TRBV9 and TRBJ1-2): DSGVTQTPKHLITATGQRVTLRCSPRSGDLSVYWYQQSLDQGLQFLIQYYNGEERAKGNILERFSAQQFPDLHSELNLSSLELGDSALYFCASSVGRGGNYGYTFGSGTRLTVV.

Here the CDR3 DNA reads TGTGCCAGCAGCTTATCAGGGGTGCGGGCTTTCTTT. Residues: CASSLSGVRAFF. The chain couples TRBV7-2 to TRBJ1-1; D perhaps matches TRBD1 (6 bases). The CDR3 length is 12 residues. The V gene's germline CDR1 is SGHTA and CDR2 FQGNSA. The V gene lost 2 bases and the J gene lost 11 bases, with 12 bases spanning the gap.

This clone was seen only once. The chain joins TRBV27 to TRBJ1-1; TRBD1 might be the D (6 bases). CDR1 and CDR2 from the germline V gene are MNHEY and SMNVEV (reference sequence). The CDR3 has 13 amino acids. The V and J ends lost 3 bases and 6 bases respectively, with 11 bases between them. The CDR3 DNA is TGTGCCAGCAGTTTGAGGGGGAAGGCTGAAGCTTTCTTT. Translation gives CASSLRGKAEAFF.

The chain carries TRBV10-3 and TRBJ1-2; 9 nucleotides align to TRBD1. V lost 10 bases and J lost 1; bases outside the gene matches: 10. Looked up from germline, CDR1 is ENHRY and CDR2 is SYGVKD. The CDR3 runs 15 residues. The CDR3 nucleotides read TGTGCCAGCGAGGGACAGGGTGGGGTTAACTATGGCTACACCTTC. This sequence encodes CASEGQGGVNYGYTF.

The chain joins TRBV4-2 to TRBJ2-7; 7 bases match TRBD1. The junction had 4 bases not matched to a gene; V was cut back by 0 bases and J by 2 bases. Germline V gene sequence: CDR1 LGHNA, CDR2 YNFKEQ. This CDR3 region has 15 residues. The CDR3 DNA is TGTGCCAGCAGCCAAGATCGACAGGGTGCCTACGAGCAGTACTTC. Protein product: CASSQDRQGAYEQYF.

The chain employs TRBV10-2 and TRBJ2-7, with 10 positions matching TRBD2. The germline gives CDR1 WSHSY, CDR2 SAAADI. This CDR3 is built from 14 residues. Germline trimming cut 8 bases from V and 7 bases from J; bases unmatched to any gene: 11. As DNA, the CDR3 is TGCGCCAGCGGGGAGCGGGGGGGCTCCGGGGAGCAGTACTTC. Translated, it gives CASGERGGSGEQYF.

The CDR3 DNA is TGTGCCAGTAGTACGCGCGAGGACAGGGACTTTAAGCCCCAGCATTTT. Amino acids: CASSTREDRDFKPQHF. This rearrangement joins TRBV19 to TRBJ1-5, with TRBD1 matching over 8 bases. The CDR3 length is 16 residues. With 4 bases clipped from V and 8 bases from J, the junction kept 13 bases outside the gene matches. From germline, CDR1 is LNHDA and CDR2 SQIVND (reference sequence).